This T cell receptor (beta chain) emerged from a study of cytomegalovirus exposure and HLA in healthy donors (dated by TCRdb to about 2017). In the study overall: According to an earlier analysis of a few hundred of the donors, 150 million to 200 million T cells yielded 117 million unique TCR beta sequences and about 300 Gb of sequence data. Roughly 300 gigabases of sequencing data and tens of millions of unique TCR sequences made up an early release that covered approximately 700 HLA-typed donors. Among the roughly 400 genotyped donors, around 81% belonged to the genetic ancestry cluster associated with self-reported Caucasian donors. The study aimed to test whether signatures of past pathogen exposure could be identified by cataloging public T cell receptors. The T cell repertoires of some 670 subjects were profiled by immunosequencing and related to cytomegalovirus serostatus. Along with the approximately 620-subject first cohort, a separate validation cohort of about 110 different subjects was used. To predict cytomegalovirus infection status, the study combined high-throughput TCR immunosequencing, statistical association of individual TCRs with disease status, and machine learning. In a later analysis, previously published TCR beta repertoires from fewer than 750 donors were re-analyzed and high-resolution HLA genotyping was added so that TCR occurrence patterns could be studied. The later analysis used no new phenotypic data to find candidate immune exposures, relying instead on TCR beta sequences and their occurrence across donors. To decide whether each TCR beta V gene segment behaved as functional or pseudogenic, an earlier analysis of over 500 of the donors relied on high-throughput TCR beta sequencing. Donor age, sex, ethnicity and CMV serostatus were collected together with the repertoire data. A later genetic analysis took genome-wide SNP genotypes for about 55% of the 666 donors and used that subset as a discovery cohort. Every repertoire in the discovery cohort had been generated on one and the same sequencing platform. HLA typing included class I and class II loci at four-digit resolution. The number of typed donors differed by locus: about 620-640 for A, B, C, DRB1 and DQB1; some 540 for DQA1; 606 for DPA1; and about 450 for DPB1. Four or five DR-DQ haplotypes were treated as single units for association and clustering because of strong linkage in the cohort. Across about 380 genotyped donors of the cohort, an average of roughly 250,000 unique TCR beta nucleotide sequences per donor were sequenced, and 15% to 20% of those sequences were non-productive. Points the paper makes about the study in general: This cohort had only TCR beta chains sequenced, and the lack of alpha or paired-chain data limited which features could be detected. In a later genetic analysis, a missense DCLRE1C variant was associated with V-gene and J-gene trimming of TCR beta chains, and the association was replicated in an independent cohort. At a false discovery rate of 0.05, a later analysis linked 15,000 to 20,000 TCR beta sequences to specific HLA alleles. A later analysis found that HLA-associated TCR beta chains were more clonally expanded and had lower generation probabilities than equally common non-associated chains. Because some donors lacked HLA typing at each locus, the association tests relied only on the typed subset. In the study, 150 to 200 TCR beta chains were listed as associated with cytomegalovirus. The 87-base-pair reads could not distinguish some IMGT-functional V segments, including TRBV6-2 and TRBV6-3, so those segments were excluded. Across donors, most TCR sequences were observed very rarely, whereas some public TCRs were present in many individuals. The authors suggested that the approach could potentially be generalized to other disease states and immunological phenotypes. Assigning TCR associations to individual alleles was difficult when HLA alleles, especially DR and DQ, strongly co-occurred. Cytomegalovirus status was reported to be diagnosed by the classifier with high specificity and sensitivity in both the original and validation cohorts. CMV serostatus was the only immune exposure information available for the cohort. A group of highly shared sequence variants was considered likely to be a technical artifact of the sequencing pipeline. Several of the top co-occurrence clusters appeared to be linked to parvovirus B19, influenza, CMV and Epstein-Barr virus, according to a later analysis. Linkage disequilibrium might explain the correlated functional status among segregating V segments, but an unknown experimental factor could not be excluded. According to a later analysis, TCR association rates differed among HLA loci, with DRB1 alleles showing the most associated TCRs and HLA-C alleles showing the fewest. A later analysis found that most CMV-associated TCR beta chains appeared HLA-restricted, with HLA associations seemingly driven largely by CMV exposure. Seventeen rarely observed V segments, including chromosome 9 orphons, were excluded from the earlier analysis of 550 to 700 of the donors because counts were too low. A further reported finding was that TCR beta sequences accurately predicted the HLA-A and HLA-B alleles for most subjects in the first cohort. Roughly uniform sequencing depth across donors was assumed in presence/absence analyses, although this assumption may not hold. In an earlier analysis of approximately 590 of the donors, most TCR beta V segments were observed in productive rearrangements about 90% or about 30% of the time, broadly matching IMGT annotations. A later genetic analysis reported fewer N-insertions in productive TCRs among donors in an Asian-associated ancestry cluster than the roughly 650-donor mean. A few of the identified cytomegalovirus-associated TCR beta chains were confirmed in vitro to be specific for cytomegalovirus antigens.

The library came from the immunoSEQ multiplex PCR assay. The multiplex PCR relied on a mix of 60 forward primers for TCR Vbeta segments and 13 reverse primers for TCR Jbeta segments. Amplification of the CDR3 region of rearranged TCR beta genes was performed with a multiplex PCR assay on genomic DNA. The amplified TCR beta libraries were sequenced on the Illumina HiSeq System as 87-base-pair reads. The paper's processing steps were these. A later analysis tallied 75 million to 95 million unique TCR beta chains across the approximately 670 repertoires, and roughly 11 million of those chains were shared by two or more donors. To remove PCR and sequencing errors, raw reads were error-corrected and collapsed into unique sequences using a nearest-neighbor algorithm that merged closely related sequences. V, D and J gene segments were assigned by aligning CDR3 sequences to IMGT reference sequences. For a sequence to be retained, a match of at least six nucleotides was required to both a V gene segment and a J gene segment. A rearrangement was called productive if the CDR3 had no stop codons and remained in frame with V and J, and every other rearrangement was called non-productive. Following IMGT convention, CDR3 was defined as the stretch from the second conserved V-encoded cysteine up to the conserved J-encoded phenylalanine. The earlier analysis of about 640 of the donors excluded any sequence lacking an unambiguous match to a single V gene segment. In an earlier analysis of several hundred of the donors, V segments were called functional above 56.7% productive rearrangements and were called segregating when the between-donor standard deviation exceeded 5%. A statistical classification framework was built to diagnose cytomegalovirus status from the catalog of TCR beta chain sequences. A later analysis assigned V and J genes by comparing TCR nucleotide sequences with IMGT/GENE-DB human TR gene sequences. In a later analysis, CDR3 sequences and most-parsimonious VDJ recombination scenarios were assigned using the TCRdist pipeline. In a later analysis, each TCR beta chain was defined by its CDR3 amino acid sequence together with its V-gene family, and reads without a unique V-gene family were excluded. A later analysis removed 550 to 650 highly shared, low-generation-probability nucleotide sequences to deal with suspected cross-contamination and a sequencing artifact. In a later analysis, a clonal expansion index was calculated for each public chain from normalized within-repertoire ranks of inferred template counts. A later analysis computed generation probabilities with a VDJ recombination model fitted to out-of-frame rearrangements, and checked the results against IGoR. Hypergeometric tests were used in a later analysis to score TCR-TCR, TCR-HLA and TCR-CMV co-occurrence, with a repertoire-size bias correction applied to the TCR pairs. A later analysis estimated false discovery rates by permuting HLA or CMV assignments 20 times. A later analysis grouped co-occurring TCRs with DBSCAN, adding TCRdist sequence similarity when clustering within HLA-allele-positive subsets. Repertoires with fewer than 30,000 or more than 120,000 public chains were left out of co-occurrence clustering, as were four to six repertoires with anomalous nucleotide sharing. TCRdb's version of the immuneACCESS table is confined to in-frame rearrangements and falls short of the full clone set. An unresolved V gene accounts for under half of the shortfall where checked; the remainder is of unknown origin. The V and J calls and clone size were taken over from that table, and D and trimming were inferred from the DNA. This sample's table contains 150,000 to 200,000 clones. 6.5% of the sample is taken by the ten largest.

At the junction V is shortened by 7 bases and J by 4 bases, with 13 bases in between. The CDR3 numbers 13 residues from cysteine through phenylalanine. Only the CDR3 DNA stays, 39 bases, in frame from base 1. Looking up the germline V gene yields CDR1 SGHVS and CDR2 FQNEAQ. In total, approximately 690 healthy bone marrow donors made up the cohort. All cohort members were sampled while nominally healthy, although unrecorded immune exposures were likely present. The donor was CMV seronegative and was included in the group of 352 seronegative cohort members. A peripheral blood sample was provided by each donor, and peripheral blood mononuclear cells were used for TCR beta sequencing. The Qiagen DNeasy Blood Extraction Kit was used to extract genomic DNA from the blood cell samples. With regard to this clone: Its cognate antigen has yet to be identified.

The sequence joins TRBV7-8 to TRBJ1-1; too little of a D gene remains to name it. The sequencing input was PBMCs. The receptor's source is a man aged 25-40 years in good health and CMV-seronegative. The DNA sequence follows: TGTGCCAGCACCATAGAATCGGGCACTGAAGCTTTCTTT. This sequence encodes CASTIESGTEAFF.